This record covers a single TCR beta chain. Methods used by the authors: The authors estimated nucleated cell counts from reference gene primer amplification. Profiling relied on immunoSEQ multiplex PCR, and the TCRdb table lists in-frame clones only, not all of them. The V and J calls and clone size are taken from that table; D and trimming were inferred from the DNA. The table includes more than 120,000 clones, about 90% detected once. The entry originates in a study of blood T cell repertoires in COVID-19. On the study more broadly: Samples taken during acute and convalescent COVID-19 were collected in the United States, Italy and Spain. Sample material is recorded as cDNA or gDNA derived from T cells, B-cell-depleted T cells, or PBMCs.

Trimming took off 2 bases at V and 8 bases at J, with 12 bases between the two ends. This CDR3 has 12 residues. Germline-derived CDR1 and CDR2 are GTSNPN and SVGIG (reference sequence). The origin of this receptor is a middle-aged man who had recovered from COVID-19. The gene calls are TRBV30 and TRBJ1-2; possibly TRBD1 for D (6 bases). The sample consisted of peripheral blood. The CDR3 DNA sequence: TGTGCCTGGAGTTACCAGGGGCCGGGCTACACCTTC. Translating it yields CAWSYQGPGYTF.